These 30 T cell receptor beta chains were all obtained from the same sample, sequenced in a study of T cell responses to AZD1222 COVID-19 vaccine (TCRdb year 2021). The sample's time point label, decoded: baseline before first vaccination. Receptor libraries were prepared by the immunoSEQ multiplex PCR assay. TCRdb retrieved this table from immuneACCESS and kept in-frame rearrangements only. Not all clones are present; in checked studies, unresolved V genes account for under half, and no reason is known for the remainder. The sample includes some 100,000 clones, with roughly 90% observed a single time. 22% of the sample belongs to the ten largest clones. The sequencing used peripheral blood, collected on day 0 of AZD1222 vaccination. These receptors originate from an adult in good health.

The V call is TRBV10-3, the J call TRBJ2-7; the match to TRBD1 covers 8 bases. V gave up 11 bases and J gave up 2 bases; unmatched junction bases: 5. The CDR3 has 12 residues. Germline V lookup: CDR1 ENHRY, CDR2 SYGVKD. CDR3 nucleotides: TGTGCCGTACAGGGGGAAGCCTACGAGCAGTACTTC. Translated, it gives CAVQGEAYEQYF.

The V and J genes are TRBV5-6 and TRBJ2-1; D is undetermined. Deletions cut 1 base from V and 6 bases from J, with 2 bases between. Looked up from germline, CDR1 is SGHDT and CDR2 is YYEEEE. The CDR3 contains 11 residues. The CDR3 sequence is CASSLSNEQFF. As DNA, the CDR3 is TGTGCCAGCAGCTTGTCCAATGAGCAGTTCTTC. Based on the CDR3 plus reference TRBV5-6 and TRBJ2-1, the full variable domain is DAGVTQSPTHLIKTRGQQVTLRCSPKSGHDTVSWYQQALGQGPQFIFQYYEEEERQRGNFPDRFSGHQFPNYSSELNVNALLLGDSALYLCASSLSNEQFFGPGTRLTVL.

The CDR3 DNA follows: TGCGCCAGCAGCTTAGGGACTACTAGACACAATGAGCAGTTCTTC. Translation: CASSLGTTRHNEQFF. The chain employs TRBV5-1 and TRBJ2-1; 7 nucleotides line up with TRBD2. CDR1 is SGHRS and CDR2 is YFSETQ in the germline V gene. This CDR3 contains 15 residues. V trimming: 2 bases; J trimming: 5 bases; junction bases outside the gene matches: 7.

The gene calls are TRBV29-1 and TRBJ1-2; D unresolved. V dropped 4 bases and J dropped 4 bases, with 10 bases sitting between them. CDR3 length: 12 amino acids. CDR1 and CDR2 from the germline V gene are SQVTM and ANQGSEA. CDR3 sequence: CSVVVSGYGYTF. CDR3 DNA: TGCAGCGTTGTAGTCTCTGGCTATGGCTACACCTTC.

The chain employs TRBV14 and TRBJ2-1; 7 bases line up with TRBD1. The CDR3 runs to 12 residues. Unmatched junction bases numbered 3, after V lost 5 bases and J lost 8 bases. Germline lookup yields CDR1 SGHDN and CDR2 FVKESK. CDR3 in DNA: TGTGCCAGCAGCAAACAGGGGTATGAGCAGTTCTTC. It yields the protein CASSKQGYEQFF.

The V and J genes are TRBV9 and TRBJ1-3, with 9 bases matching TRBD1. The CDR3 consists of 17 residues. The V and J ends lost 1 base and 0 bases, in that order; junction bases with no gene match: 5. Germline V gene lookup returns CDR1 SGDLS and CDR2 YYNGEE. The CDR3 DNA sequence: TGTGCCAGCAGCGTATCGGGACAGGGCCACTCTGGAAACACCATATATTTT. Translated: CASSVSGQGHSGNTIYF.

This chain links TRBV18 with TRBJ2-6, with 10 bases that match TRBD1. With 5 bases clipped from V and 0 bases from J, the junction kept 13 bases outside the gene matches. Per the germline V gene, CDR1 is KGHSH and CDR2 is LQKENI. This CDR3 has 20 amino acids. The CDR3 is CASSTKLTGTGVSGANVLTF. The CDR3 DNA sequence: TGTGCCAGCTCAACCAAACTAACCGGGACAGGGGTCTCTGGGGCCAACGTCCTGACTTTC. The full variable domain, completed using reference TRBV18 and TRBJ2-6, is NAGVMQNPRHLVRRRGQEARLRCSPMKGHSHVYWYRQLPEEGLKFMVYLQKENIIDESGMPKERFSAEFPKEGPSILRIQQVVRGDSAAYFCASSTKLTGTGVSGANVLTFGAGSRLTVL.

This clone was counted a single time. CDR3 sequence: CSVEWGMNTEAFF. CDR3 coding DNA: TGCAGCGTTGAATGGGGCATGAACACTGAAGCTTTCTTT. The chain carries TRBV29-1 and TRBJ1-1; D may be TRBD1 (5 bases). The CDR3 has 13 amino acids. V lost 2 bases and J 0 bases, leaving 7 bases between the germline ends. CDR1 and CDR2 (germline): SQVTM, ANQGSEA.

This chain links TRBV18 with TRBJ2-1, with D possibly matching TRBD2 (5 bases). Germline lookup yields CDR1 KGHSH and CDR2 LQKENI. Trimming shortened V by 4 bases and J by 8 bases, and 12 bases separated the two germline ends. The CDR3 consists of 13 residues. CDR3 sequence (DNA): TGTGCCAGCTCACAGAAGCGGATCCATGAGCAGTTCTTC. Encoded protein: CASSQKRIHEQFF.

The rearrangement links TRBV25-1 to TRBJ1-1; TRBD1 aligns across 7 bases. Per germline, CDR1 MGHDK and CDR2 SYGVNS. V dropped 5 bases and J dropped 8; count of bases not matched to a gene: 5. This CDR3 comprises 12 residues. CDR3 sequence: CASSRQQGEAFF. DNA for the CDR3: TGTGCCAGCAGTAGACAACAGGGGGAAGCTTTCTTT.

V is TRBV6-2 or TRBV6-3 and J is TRBJ1-1; D may be TRBD1 (5 bases). The V gene lost 0 bases and the J gene lost 0 bases, with 11 bases spanning the gap. CDR3 length: 16 amino acids. Per germline, CDR1 MNHEY and CDR2 SVGEGT. The CDR3 sequence: CASSYSPTEMNTEAFF. The CDR3 coding sequence is TGTGCCAGCAGTTACTCCCCGACAGAAATGAACACTGAAGCTTTCTTT.

This clone was observed a handful of times. This sequence joins TRBV18 and TRBJ1-5; 10 bases align to TRBD1. J gave up 9 bases and V 2 bases, and 4 bases lay outside the gene matches. The CDR3 is 14 residues long. Germline lookup yields CDR1 KGHSH and CDR2 LQKENI. CDR3 loop: CASSPGTGERPQHF. CDR3 bases: TGTGCCAGCTCACCAGGGACAGGGGAAAGGCCCCAGCATTTT.

V usage is TRBV18 and J usage is TRBJ2-1, with a weak D call TRBD2 (5 bases). V shed 3 bases and J shed 0 bases, with 12 bases lying between them. CDR3 length: 16 amino acids. Germline CDR1 reads KGHSH; CDR2 reads LQKENI. The CDR3 bases are TGTGCCAGCTCACCCCGTGGGAGCCGCTCCTACAATGAGCAGTTCTTC. Protein product: CASSPRGSRSYNEQFF.

Only one count was recorded for this clone. J is TRBJ2-7 and V is TRBV6-1; 7 bases are a match to TRBD1. The CDR3 has 13 amino acids. Germline loops: CDR1 MNHNS, CDR2 SASEGT. With V trimmed by 8 bases and J by 0 bases, 4 bases remained unmatched. The CDR3 DNA reads as TGTGCCAGCCACCGGGACAGCTCCTACGAGCAGTACTTC. Its protein product is CASHRDSSYEQYF.

The chain uses TRBV4-3 and TRBJ2-7; maybe TRBD2 (5 bases). There are 14 residues in the CDR3. Germline V gene sequence: CDR1 LGHNA, CDR2 YSLEER. V lost 0 bases and J lost 4, with 10 bases in between. CDR3 nucleotides: TGCGCCAGCAGCCAAGATCAACGGGATTACGAGCAGTACTTC. Translation: CASSQDQRDYEQYF.

This sequence joins TRBV30 and TRBJ1-5, with D uncertain. V lost 0 bases, J lost 7 bases, and 13 bases lay in between. CDR3 length: 14 residues. Looked up from germline, CDR1 is GTSNPN and CDR2 is SVGIG (reference sequence). CDR3 nucleotides: TGTGCCTGGAGTGTACGAGGGTTGATACAGCCCCAGCATTTT. It is translated as CAWSVRGLIQPQHF.

This chain connects TRBV4-3 to TRBJ1-3; D is unresolved. Germline lookup yields CDR1 LGHNA and CDR2 YSLEER. The CDR3 totals 17 residues. V was pared by 0 bases and J by 2 bases, with 14 bases between. The CDR3, as DNA: TGCGCCAGCAGCCAAGATCCCCCCGACTCTGCTGGAAACACCATATATTTT. This codes for CASSQDPPDSAGNTIYF.

This chain links TRBV19 with TRBJ2-7, with D possibly TRBD1 on 5 matching bases. V lost 0 bases and J 6 bases, leaving 9 bases between the germline ends. Germline V gives CDR1 LNHDA, CDR2 SQIVND (reference sequence). CDR3 length: 13 residues. The CDR3 sequence: CASSIDRGFEQYF. The CDR3 DNA is TGTGCCAGTAGTATAGATAGGGGATTCGAGCAGTACTTC.

The chain links TRBV2 to TRBJ2-2, with D uncertain. Trimming left V 6 bases short and J 7 bases short, with 12 bases between. Germline-derived CDR1 and CDR2 are SNHLY and FYNNEI. The CDR3 runs to 13 residues. CDR3 protein: CASRGRTVGELFF. The CDR3 DNA sequence: TGTGCCAGCAGGGGCAGAACGGTCGGGGAGCTGTTTTTT.

This chain links TRBV6-2 or TRBV6-3 with TRBJ1-5, with D unresolved. The CDR3 has 16 amino acids. Germline-derived CDR1 and CDR2 are MNHEY and SVGEGT. V lost 0 bases and J lost 0, with 9 bases in between. The CDR3 loop reads CASSYSLQHSNQPQHF. The CDR3 DNA follows: TGTGCCAGCAGTTACTCGTTACAGCATAGCAATCAGCCCCAGCATTTT.

The rearrangement links TRBV9 to TRBJ1-3, with unresolved D. This CDR3 comprises 14 residues. Germline V gene data show CDR1 as SGDLS and CDR2 as YYNGEE. The V end was cut by 4 bases, the J end by 4 bases, with 12 bases between. CDR3 sequence: CASSSSYFGNTIYF. The CDR3 DNA follows: TGTGCCAGCAGCTCAAGCTATTTCGGAAACACCATATATTTT.

The CDR3 spells CASSSDWNEQFF. CDR3 nucleotides: TGTGCCAGCAGCTCGGACTGGAATGAGCAGTTCTTC. This chain links TRBV5-6 with TRBJ2-1; D perhaps matches TRBD2 (5 bases). The CDR3 extends over 12 amino acids. V lost 3 bases to trimming and J lost 7 bases, with 8 bases between them. Germline CDR1 reads SGHDT; CDR2 reads YYEEEE. Full variable domain (rest looked up from reference TRBV5-6 and TRBJ2-1): DAGVTQSPTHLIKTRGQQVTLRCSPKSGHDTVSWYQQALGQGPQFIFQYYEEEERQRGNFPDRFSGHQFPNYSSELNVNALLLGDSALYLCASSSDWNEQFFGPGTRLTVL.

J is TRBJ2-1 and V is TRBV21-1; TRBD2, the table's D call, lacks a check against the DNA. TRBV21-1 is assigned pseudogene status. The CDR3 is 15 amino acids. The CDR3 spells CASSKLGLAGNEQFF. The CDR3 bases are TGTGCCAGCAGCAAGCTTGGGCTAGCGGGCAATGAGCAGTTCTTC.

The rearrangement joins TRBV6-4 to TRBJ1-3; 9 nucleotides align to TRBD1. CDR1 MRHNA and CDR2 SNTAGT come from the germline V gene. CDR3 length: 18 amino acids. V gave up 0 bases and J gave up 0 bases; unmatched junction bases: 6. CDR3 amino acids: CASSDSKGTGLSGNTIYF. The CDR3 DNA sequence: TGTGCCAGCAGTGACTCGAAAGGGACAGGGCTCTCTGGAAACACCATATATTTT.

The rearrangement uses TRBV28 and TRBJ1-1, with D unclear. CDR3 length: 12 residues. The V end lost 7 bases, the J end lost 14 bases, and 20 bases lay between the germline ends. CDR1 is MDHEN, CDR2 SYDVKM, per germline. This CDR3 reads CASTHESPQMFF. CDR3 nucleotides: TGTGCCAGCACCCACGAAAGCCCCCAGATGTTCTTT.

In its sample, this clone was seen once. The J gene is TRBJ2-7, the V gene TRBV19; 7 bases match TRBD2. V trimming: 10 bases; J trimming: 2 bases; junction bases outside the gene matches: 2. The V gene's germline CDR1 is LNHDA and CDR2 SQIVND (reference sequence). The CDR3 consists of 11 residues. CDR3 nucleotides: TGTGCCACGGGGGGAGCCTACGAGCAGTACTTC. Its translation is CATGGAYEQYF. The full variable domain, its missing parts supplied by reference TRBV19 and TRBJ2-7, is DGGITQSPKYLFRKEGQNVTLSCEQNLNHDAMYWYRQDPGQGLRLIYYSQIVNDFQKGDIAEGYSVSREKKESFPLTVTSAQKNPTAFYLCATGGAYEQYFGPGTRLTVT.

The J gene is TRBJ2-4, the V gene TRBV2; D is ambiguous. Germline values: CDR1 SNHLY, CDR2 FYNNEI. This CDR3 is built from 14 residues. Trimming took 4 bases from V and 0 from J, leaving 7 bases between them. CDR3 residues: CASSVSTAKNIQYF. In DNA, the CDR3 is TGTGCCAGCAGTGTTTCAACAGCCAAAAACATTCAGTACTTC.

The genes are TRBV6-2 or TRBV6-3 and TRBJ1-6; TRBD1 might be the D (6 bases). This CDR3 spans 16 amino acids. Looked up from germline, CDR1 is MNHEY and CDR2 is SVGEGT. Trimming removed 2 bases at V and 3 bases at J, with 11 bases between. The CDR3 region is CASSYPTGFYNSPLHF. CDR3 coding DNA: TGTGCCAGCAGTTACCCGACAGGATTCTATAATTCACCCCTCCACTTT.

The DNA of the CDR3 is TGCAGCGTTTCCGGGGGGGGAACCGGTGAGCAGTTCTTC. As protein: CSVSGGGTGEQFF. The gene calls are TRBV29-1 and TRBJ2-1, with 8 bases that match TRBD2. The CDR3 covers 13 residues. With V trimmed by 5 bases and J by 9 bases, 9 bases remained unmatched. Germline CDR1 SQVTM, CDR2 ANQGSEA.

This clone was seen once. This sequence joins TRBV7-9 and TRBJ1-5; the D gene is possibly TRBD1 (6 bases). This CDR3 is 12 amino acids long. V shed 5 bases and J shed 5 bases, with 7 bases lying between them. Germline V gives CDR1 SEHNR, CDR2 FQNEAQ (reference sequence). The CDR3 spells CASSRQDQPQHF. For the CDR3, the DNA is TGTGCCAGCAGCAGACAGGATCAGCCCCAGCATTTT.